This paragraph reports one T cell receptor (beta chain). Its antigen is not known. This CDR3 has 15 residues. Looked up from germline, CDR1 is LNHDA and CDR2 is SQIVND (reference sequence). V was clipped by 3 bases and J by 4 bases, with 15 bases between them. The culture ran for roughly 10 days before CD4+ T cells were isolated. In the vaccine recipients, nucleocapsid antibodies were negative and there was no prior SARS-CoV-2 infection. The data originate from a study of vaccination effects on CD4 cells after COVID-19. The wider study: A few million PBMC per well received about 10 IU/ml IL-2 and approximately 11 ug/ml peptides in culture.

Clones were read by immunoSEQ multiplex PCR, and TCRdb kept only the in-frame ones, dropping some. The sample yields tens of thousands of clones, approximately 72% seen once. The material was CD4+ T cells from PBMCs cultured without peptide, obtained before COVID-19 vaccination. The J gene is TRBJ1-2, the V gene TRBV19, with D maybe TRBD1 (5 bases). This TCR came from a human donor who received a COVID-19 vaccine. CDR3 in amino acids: CASSMEEGKSYGYTF. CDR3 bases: TGTGCCAGTAGTATGGAAGAGGGGAAGTCCTATGGCTACACCTTC.